These T cell receptor beta chains were read from a single sample in a study of beta chain features in type 1 diabetes. Data came from immunoSEQ multiplex PCR; TCRdb stores just in-frame clones and leaves some out. The sample lists some 700,000 clones, about an eighth occurring once. Material: naive CD4+ T cells from blood. These receptors all stem from a man aged 18 to 30 with type 1 diabetes. Both conserved end residues are part of each CDR3. The D gene is left open where the match is weak. A row's size may be missing; if present it is once, few, many or a size class.

abundance	d_gene	v_gene	j_gene	CDR3nt	CDR3aa
few	TRBD1	TRBV30	TRBJ1-6	TGTGCCTGGAGGAGGACAGGGGATTCACCCCTCCACTTT	CAWRRTGDSPLHF
few	TRBD1	TRBV4-1	TRBJ2-7	TGCGCCAGCAGCCACCCGACAGGGGGCTCCTACGAGCAGTACTTC	CASSHPTGGSYEQYF
few	-	TRBV2	TRBJ1-5	TGTGCCAGCAGTTTACGGGGCGCAGGGCAGCCCCAGCATTTT	CASSLRGAGQPQHF
few	TRBD1	TRBV29-1	TRBJ1-4	TGCAGCGTTGCGGGACAGGGGGTCGAAAAACTGTTTTTT	CSVAGQGVEKLFF
few	TRBD1	TRBV6-5	TRBJ1-6	TGTGCCAGCAGTTCCTCGGGACAGCTTAATTCACCCCTCCACTTT	CASSSSGQLNSPLHF
-	TRBD1	TRBV2	TRBJ2-7	TGTGCCAGCAGGGGACAGGAGACCTACGAGCAGTACTTC	CASRGQETYEQYF
-	-	TRBV5-1	TRBJ1-1	TGCGCCAGCAGCTTGGGCCAGGTGAACACTGAAGCTTTCTTT	CASSLGQVNTEAFF
-	-	TRBV30	TRBJ2-3	TGTGCCTGGAGTGTGGCCCTCACTCCGTATTTT	CAWSVALTPYF
-	-	TRBV2	TRBJ2-5	TGTGCCAGCAGGGACTGGGGGGAGACCCAGTACTTC	CASRDWGETQYF
few	-	TRBV11-3	TRBJ1-2	TGTGCCAGCAGCTTGGACAACTATGGCTACACCTTC	CASSLDNYGYTF
-	-	TRBV13	TRBJ2-7	TGTGCCAGCAGCCCCGCACCTGGGGGATCCTACGAGCAGTACTTC	CASSPAPGGSYEQYF
-	-	TRBV6-5	TRBJ2-3	TGTGCCAGCCGGGGCCGGGTTCCGTTTCTCAATACGCAGTATTTT	CASRGRVPFLNTQYF
-	TRBD1	TRBV5-1	TRBJ2-1	TGCGCCAGCAGCTTGGCTACTCCGGGACAGGGGGCCGATGAGCAGTTCTTC	CASSLATPGQGADEQFF
few	TRBD1	TRBV30	TRBJ2-7	TGTGCCTGGGCCGGGACAGGGGGATACTACGAGCAGTACTTC	CAWAGTGGYYEQYF
few	-	TRBV9	TRBJ2-1	TGTGCCAGCAGCGTAGGGTCATACGGCGTTTACAATGAGCAGTTCTTC	CASSVGSYGVYNEQFF
few	TRBD2	TRBV5-1	TRBJ2-3	TGCGCCAGCAGCCACGGGACTAGCGGGAGAACAGATACGCAGTATTTT	CASSHGTSGRTDTQYF
-	TRBD2	TRBV2	TRBJ2-2	TGTGCCAGCAGTTTTAATAGCGGGGCGAACACCGGGGAGCTGTTTTTT	CASSFNSGANTGELFF
-	-	TRBV5-1	TRBJ1-1	TGCGCCAGCAGCTGGAACCCGGACACTGAAGCTTTCTTT	CASSWNPDTEAFF
few	TRBD2	TRBV25-1	TRBJ2-3	TGTGCCAGCAGTCGCTCTAGCGGGGGACATACGCAGTATTTT	CASSRSSGGHTQYF
few	-	TRBV4-2	TRBJ2-1	TGTGCCAGCAGCCAAAGGATTTCCTCCCCCTACAATGAGCAGTTCTTC	CASSQRISSPYNEQFF
-	TRBD1	TRBV9	TRBJ2-4	TGTGCCAGCAGCGCGGGGACAGGGGTTAAAAACATTCAGTACTTC	CASSAGTGVKNIQYF
few	TRBD1	TRBV10-3	TRBJ2-7	TGTGCCATAGGGGACAGGGGTATATACGAGCAGTACTTC	CAIGDRGIYEQYF
-	-	TRBV7-6	TRBJ1-4	TGTGCCAGCAGCTTACCGGGGGAAAAACTGTTTTTT	CASSLPGEKLFF
few	TRBD1	TRBV11-2	TRBJ2-2	TGTGCCAGCAGCTCTGGACAGGGGACCGGGGAGCTGTTTTTT	CASSSGQGTGELFF
few	-	TRBV18	TRBJ1-5	TGTGCCAGCTCACTATTGACAGGAACCAATCAGCCCCAGCATTTT	CASSLLTGTNQPQHF
many	-	TRBV7-9	TRBJ2-1	TGTGCCAGCAGCTTGGACAGCAATGAGCAGTTCTTC	CASSLDSNEQFF
-	TRBD1	TRBV10-3	TRBJ2-3	TGTGCCATCAGCCGAAACAGGGGGCTCCCGACAGATACGCAGTATTTT	CAISRNRGLPTDTQYF
few	-	TRBV14	TRBJ2-1	TGTGCCAGCAGCGCTGGCTGGTACAATGAGCAGTTCTTC	CASSAGWYNEQFF
-	-	TRBV2	TRBJ2-5	TGTGCCAGCAGTGGGGACGACTATTGGACCCAGTACTTC	CASSGDDYWTQYF
-	TRBD1	TRBV6-5	TRBJ1-2	TGTGCCAGCAGTGAGACAGGGGGAAACTATGGCTACACCTTC	CASSETGGNYGYTF
few	TRBD1	TRBV5-4	TRBJ1-2	TGTGCCAGCAGCTCAGCAGGGGGCGTCGACTATGGCTACACCTTC	CASSSAGGVDYGYTF
-	-	TRBV25-1	TRBJ1-2	TGTGCCAGCAGTGACCAGGGGTATAGCTATGGCTACACCTTC	CASSDQGYSYGYTF
few	-	TRBV29-1	TRBJ1-1	TGCAGCGCCACGAGTCAATTGAACACTGAAGCTTTCTTT	CSATSQLNTEAFF
-	TRBD1	TRBV18	TRBJ1-2	TGTGCCAGCTCATCCGGACAGGCGGCCTATGGCTACACCTTC	CASSSGQAAYGYTF
few	-	TRBV7-9	TRBJ2-7	TGTGCCAGCAGCGGTTCCTACGAGCAGTACTTC	CASSGSYEQYF
-	-	TRBV30	TRBJ1-5	TGTGCCTGGAGTGCCCCGGGACCGTGGGGCCAGCCCCAGCATTTT	CAWSAPGPWGQPQHF
few	-	TRBV6-1	TRBJ1-3	TGTGCCAGCAGTACGAGCTCTGGAAACACCATATATTTT	CASSTSSGNTIYF